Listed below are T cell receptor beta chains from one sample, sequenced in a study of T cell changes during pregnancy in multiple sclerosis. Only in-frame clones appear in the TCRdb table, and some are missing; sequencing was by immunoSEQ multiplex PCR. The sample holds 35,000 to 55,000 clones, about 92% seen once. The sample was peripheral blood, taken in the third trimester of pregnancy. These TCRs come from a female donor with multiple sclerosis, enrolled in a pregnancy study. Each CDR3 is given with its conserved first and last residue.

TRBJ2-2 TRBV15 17 CATSRGLAGVKTGELFF
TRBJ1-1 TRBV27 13 CASSMTENTEAFF
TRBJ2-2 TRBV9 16 CASSVLEGAGTGELFF
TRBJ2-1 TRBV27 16 CASSSAAGGGYNEQFF
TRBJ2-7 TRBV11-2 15 CASSPLGQGTYEQYF
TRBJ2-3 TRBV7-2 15 CASSLVATSLHTQYF
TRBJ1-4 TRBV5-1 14 CASSPTGLGEKLFF
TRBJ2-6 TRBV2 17 CASSSTSGRAVVNVLTF
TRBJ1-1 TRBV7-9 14 CASSSPGGYAEAFF
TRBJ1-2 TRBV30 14 CAWSLGGLLYGYTF
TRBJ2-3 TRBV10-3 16 CAISGQDRGIGDTQYF
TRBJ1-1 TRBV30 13 CAWSRQGGSEAFF
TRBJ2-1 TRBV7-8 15 CASSRRSGSFHEQFF
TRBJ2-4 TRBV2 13 CASWTVAKNIQYF
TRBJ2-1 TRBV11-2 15 CASSPGTSGSNEQFF
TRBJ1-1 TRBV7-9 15 CASSLVGELNTEAFF
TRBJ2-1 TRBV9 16 CASSAKGDRTYNEQFF
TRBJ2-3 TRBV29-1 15 CSVGEGPHRTDTQYF
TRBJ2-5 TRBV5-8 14 CASILRGGRETQYF
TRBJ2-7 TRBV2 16 CASNSQGLAGGYEQYF
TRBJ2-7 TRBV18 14 CASSPTGLYYEQYF
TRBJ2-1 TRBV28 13 CASSPGTGDEQFF
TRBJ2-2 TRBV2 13 CASRSRATGELFF
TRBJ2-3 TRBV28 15 CASSTLAGVTDTQYF
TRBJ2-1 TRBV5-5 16 CASSSAPTATYNEQFF
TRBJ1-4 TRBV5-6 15 CASSQDRGSNEKLFF
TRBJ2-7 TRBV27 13 CASSRTRTYEQYF
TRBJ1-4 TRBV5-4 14 CASSYDRGQEKLFF
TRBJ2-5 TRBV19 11 CASSIAETQYF
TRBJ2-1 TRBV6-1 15 CASNLAGDPTGEQFF
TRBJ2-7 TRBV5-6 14 CASSLRDRPYEQYF
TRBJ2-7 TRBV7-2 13 CASSLGGDYEQYF
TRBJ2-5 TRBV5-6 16 CASILRTSGPPETQYF
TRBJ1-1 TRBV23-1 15 CASSQSSWGNTEAFF
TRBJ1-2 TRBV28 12 CASDSRNYGYTF
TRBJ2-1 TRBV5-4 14 CASSGLAGVNEQFF
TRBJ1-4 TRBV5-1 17 CASSQGTGNRGNEKLFF
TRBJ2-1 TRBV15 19 CATSATGTRSGSSYNEQFF
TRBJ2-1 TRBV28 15 CASSLVTSGRAGQFF
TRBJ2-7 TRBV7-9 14 CASSLQGVSYEQYF
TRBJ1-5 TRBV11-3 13 CASSYADNQPQHF
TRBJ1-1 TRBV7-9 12 CASSLVAQSAFF
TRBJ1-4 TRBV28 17 CASSSRRRQAQGEKLFF
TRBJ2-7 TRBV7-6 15 CASSDTGTGFYEQYF
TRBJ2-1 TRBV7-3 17 CASSLELSGSSYNEQFF
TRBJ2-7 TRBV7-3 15 CASSSYPGQGYEQYF